This note documents a single T cell receptor beta chain sequence. Only in-frame clones appear in the TCRdb table, and some are missing; sequencing was by immunoSEQ multiplex PCR. The table records 350,000 to 400,000 clones, 91% of them present only once. Germline values: CDR1 SGHNT, CDR2 YYREEE (reference sequence). This CDR3 is 14 amino acids long. Between the trimmed V and J ends, which lost 2 bases and 9 bases, there was a span of 12 bases. This specimen belongs to a study of blood T cell repertoires in COVID-19. Across 24 US areas, participants ranged in age from about 18 to 100 years. Participants in the exposed group had met a COVID-19 case in the 2 weeks before joining the study.

This chain joins TRBV5-4 and TRBJ1-6, with D unresolved. This TCR was sampled from a woman between 40 and 50 years old who had been exposed to COVID-19. Specimen: PBMCs or T cells enriched from blood (not recorded which). The CDR3 spells CASSLKAEGSPLHF. The CDR3 DNA reads as TGTGCCAGCAGCTTAAAGGCCGAGGGTTCACCCCTCCACTTT.